The T cell receptor beta chain under discussion was sequenced for a study (dated by TCRdb to about 2016). In regard to this clonotype: Its antigen is still unknown. The sample holds no much larger clone one base away, and base qualities are not on file.

Library construction relied on RT-PCR. The listed sequencing device is Illumina MiSeq. TCRdb reanalyzed the raw reads on its own, using fastp at Q25 for trimming and MiXCR for clone calling, and kept in-frame beta chains. All rows with the same CDR3 protein become a single entry with the most common DNA and genes. Across this sample there are almost 700,000 distinct CDR3 sequences, with 11% to 15% seen only once. Roughly 3.9% of the sample is in the top ten clones. From the cysteine through the phenylalanine, the CDR3 covers 13 amino acids. Only CDR3 DNA remains: 39 bases, in frame from the first base. V is pared back by 5 bases and J by 8 bases, with 10 bases lying between the germline termini. As encoded in the germline V gene (reference sequence), CDR1 is MNHEY while CDR2 is SMNVEV.

This receptor chain uses TRBV27 and TRBJ1-6; the D segment could be TRBD1, given 6 matching bases. The sequenced material came from memory CD4+ T cells from blood. The receptor's source is a female donor in good health, serving as a healthy control. The nucleotides are TGTGCCAGCAGTAGGGGGGATCATTCACCCCTCCACTTT. Protein translation: CASSRGDHSPLHF.